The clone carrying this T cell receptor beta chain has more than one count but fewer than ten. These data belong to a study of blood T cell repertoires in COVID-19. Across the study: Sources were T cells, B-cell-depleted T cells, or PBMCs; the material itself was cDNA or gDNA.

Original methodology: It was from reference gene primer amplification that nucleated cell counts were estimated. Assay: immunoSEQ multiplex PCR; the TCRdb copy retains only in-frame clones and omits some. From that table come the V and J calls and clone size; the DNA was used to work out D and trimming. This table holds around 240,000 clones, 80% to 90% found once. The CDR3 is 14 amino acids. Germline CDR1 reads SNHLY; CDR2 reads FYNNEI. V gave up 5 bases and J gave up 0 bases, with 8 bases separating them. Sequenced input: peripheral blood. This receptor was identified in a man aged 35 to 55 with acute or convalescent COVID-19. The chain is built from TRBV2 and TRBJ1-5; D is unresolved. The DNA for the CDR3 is TGTGCCAGCAGTCCTCTTAATAGCAATCAGCCCCAGCATTTT. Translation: CASSPLNSNQPQHF. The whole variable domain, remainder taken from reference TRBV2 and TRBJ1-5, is EPEVTQTPSHQVTQMGQEVILRCVPISNHLYFYWYRQILGQKVEFLVSFYNNEISEKSEIFDDQFSVERPDGSNFTLKIRSTKLEDSAMYFCASSPLNSNQPQHFGDGTRLSIL.